The table lists the clone carrying this T cell receptor beta chain with a few counts. The data belong to a study of blood T cell repertoires in COVID-19. Original analysis: From reference gene primer amplification, estimates of nucleated cell counts were derived. Repertoires were generated with immunoSEQ multiplex PCR, while TCRdb's copy carries only in-frame clones and drops some. V and J calls plus clone size are reproduced from that table; the DNA served to infer D and trimming. This sample has around 250,000 clones, with around 84% found just once. The TCR originated in a woman in her sixties or seventies with active or convalescent COVID-19. The sequenced sample consisted of peripheral blood.

CDR3 sequence reads: CASSKTGTDYGYTF. DNA of the CDR3: TGTGCCAGCAGTAAAACCGGGACAGACTATGGCTACACCTTC. The chain recombines TRBV27 with TRBJ1-2, with 7 bases aligning to TRBD1. This CDR3 spans 14 amino acids. The V and J ends lost 5 bases and 3 bases, in that order; junction bases with no gene match: 6. Germline V CDR1 and CDR2: MNHEY, SMNVEV (reference sequence).